This T cell receptor (beta chain) was found in a study of blood T cell repertoires in COVID-19 (dated by TCRdb to 2018 to 2021). Background for the entire study: The collaborator samples originated in the United States, Italy and Spain and spanned the acute and convalescent phases of COVID-19. The material from the prospective study consisted of cDNA or gDNA derived from T cells, B-cell-depleted T cells, or PBMCs. Deeply sampled blood TCRbeta repertoires from subjects exposed to, actively infected with, or recovered from COVID-19 were included in the dataset. The repertoires were released in a freely available public database intended as a resource for research on the immune response to SARS-CoV-2. Samples were obtained from the ongoing ImmuneRACE study (first 160 participants) and from about 1,300 subjects provided by 6 global collaborators. Nearly every sample came with metadata listing a de-identified subject ID, COVID-19 status, age in years and sex. Where HLA class I and class II types were available, the types were taken from metadata supplied by the sample provider, not from assay-based typing. Points the paper makes about the study in general: How much clinical and demographic metadata was included differed by source and by participant, and the metadata was provided uncurated.

The immunoSEQ Assay, a bias-controlled multiplex PCR, was used to amplify TCRbeta CDR3 regions from genomic DNA. For the original study's pipeline: Within the assay, amplification of reference gene primers was used to estimate how many nucleated cells each sample contained. To quantify the absolute abundance of each unique TCRbeta CDR3 rearrangement, sequence reads were collapsed and filtered. For each sample, productive Simpson clonality was calculated as the square root of Simpson's diversity index across productive rearrangements. TCRdb took this table from immuneACCESS and kept in-frame rearrangements with V and J called. Such tables lack part of the clones; where checked against another copy, unresolved V genes explain under half of the gap, and the rest is unexplained. The DNA was the basis for D and trimming; V, J and clone size are from that table. This sample has 35,000 to 50,000 clones in its table, and 90% to 95% of those were observed once. The ten largest clones add up to under 2.5% of the sample.

Notes on this clone: The antigen it recognizes is unknown. It has no much larger one-base neighbor in the sample; base qualities were not kept.

The collaborating institutions used their own protocols to collect whole blood in K2EDTA tubes. For TCRbeta analysis, collaborators shipped samples as frozen whole blood, isolated PBMCs, or DNA extracted from either of those sample types. The sequence was obtained from a man in his fifties or sixties with active COVID-19. The specimen sequenced was peripheral blood.

The nucleotide sequence is TGCGCCAGCAGCCCTCGTGTTGGTGGCTTGAACACTGAAGCTTTCTTT. It is translated as CASSPRVGGLNTEAFF. The chain is assembled from TRBV4-1 and TRBJ1-1, with no D gene named confidently. Looking up the germline V gene yields CDR1 MGHRA and CDR2 YSYEKL. Trimming removed 4 bases from V and 0 bases from J, leaving 15 bases between the germline ends. The CDR3, from cysteine to phenylalanine, totals 16 residues. Just the 48-base CDR3 DNA is kept, in frame starting at base 1.